This TCR beta chain was sequenced for a study of cytomegalovirus exposure and HLA in healthy donors. Healthy people donating bone marrow made up the donors. This CDR3 region has 17 residues. Germline lookup yields CDR1 MNHNS and CDR2 SASEGT. V was clipped by 2 bases and J by 5 bases; unmatched bases: 11. The PCR ran on 60 Vbeta and 13 Jbeta primers. Assay used: immunoSEQ multiplex PCR; TCRdb lists only in-frame clones, some missing. The sample shows about 130,000 clones, over 60% of them seen only once. The chain couples TRBV6-1 to TRBJ2-5, with 10 bases fitting TRBD2. Sequenced sample: PBMCs. The sequence was obtained from a male donor in good health and CMV-seropositive. This chain's CDR3 is CASSEYGRAGGRETQYF. DNA of the CDR3: TGTGCCAGCAGTGAATACGGAAGAGCGGGGGGGAGGGAGACCCAGTACTTC.